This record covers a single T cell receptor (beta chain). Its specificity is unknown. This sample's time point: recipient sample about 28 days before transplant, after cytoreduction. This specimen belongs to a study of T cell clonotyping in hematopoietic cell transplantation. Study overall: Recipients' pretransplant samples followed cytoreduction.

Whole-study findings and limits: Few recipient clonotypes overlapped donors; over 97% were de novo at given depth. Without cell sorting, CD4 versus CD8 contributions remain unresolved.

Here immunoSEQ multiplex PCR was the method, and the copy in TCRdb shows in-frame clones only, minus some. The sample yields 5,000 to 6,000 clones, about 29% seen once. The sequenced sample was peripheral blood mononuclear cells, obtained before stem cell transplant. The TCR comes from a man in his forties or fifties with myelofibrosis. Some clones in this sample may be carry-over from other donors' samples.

The CDR3 sequence: CASSGSGYQETQYF. The CDR3 nucleotides are TGTGCCAGCAGTGGGAGCGGGTATCAAGAGACCCAGTACTTC. V and J are TRBV2 and TRBJ2-5, with D tentatively TRBD2 (6 bases). Trimming took 4 bases from V and 2 from J, leaving 11 bases between them. CDR1 is SNHLY, CDR2 FYNNEI, per germline. The CDR3 has 14 amino acids.